Below, 2 T cell receptor beta chains from the same sample are listed, as sequenced in a study of T cells in women clearing cervical HPV infection. The repertoire was sequenced with immunoSEQ multiplex PCR; TCRdb's copy has only in-frame clones and lacks some. Reported are tens of thousands of clones; the ten largest clones contain roughly 1.5%. The specimen was blood buffy coat. These receptors all stem from a woman aged 18-69 years with a cervical HPV16 infection that either progressed to CIN3+ or cleared (not recorded which).

In the case of this clone: With the read ending 3 residues before the CDR3 end, the germline J gene is used to fill in that end. The chain links TRBV20-1 to TRBJ2-7, with D possibly being TRBD1 (6 bases). Germline V gene data show CDR1 as DFQATT and CDR2 as SNEGSKA (reference sequence). Trimming took 2 bases from V and 2 from J, leaving 19 bases between them. CDR3 length: 16 amino acids. The CDR3 is CSARIIGQRGTYEQYF. Partial CDR3 DNA: TGCAGTGCTAGAATAATAGGACAGAGGGGGACCTACGAG.

A word on this clone: The read comes to an end 3 residues before the CDR3 does, leaving the germline J gene to fill in the end. This rearrangement joins TRBV5-4 to TRBJ2-7; 9 bases are a match to TRBD1. Germline assignment: CDR1 SGHNT and CDR2 YYREEE (reference sequence). The CDR3 is 15 residues long. V dropped 3 bases and J dropped 4; count of bases not matched to a gene: 8. CDR3: CASSSGQGHNYEQYF. CDR3 DNA, as far as it was read: TGTGCCAGCAGCTCGGGACAGGGTCATAATTACGAG.